This TCR beta chain is drawn from a study of beta chain features in type 1 diabetes. Study-wide background: In all, approximately 100,000,000 sorted cells from all samples were analyzed.

It was via CD45RO/CCR7/CD25/CD127/CD95/CD27 that CD4+ naive, central memory, regulatory and stem cell-like memory cells were sorted. About this clone: The antigen is unknown.

Study-wide results and limits: cDNA-based reads could over-represent cells with high TCR expression. In every one of the four CD4+ subsets, TCRB CDR3s were moderately but significantly shorter in Type 1 diabetes patients. Patients' naive, central memory and Treg TCRB repertoires seemed closer to one another than those of healthy donors.

Reverse transcription of all isolated RNA meant that expressed TCRB transcripts were sequenced. Measured with immunoSEQ multiplex PCR; TCRdb has only the in-frame clones, and not every one. The top ten clones hold roughly 0.092% of a sample with 150,000 to 200,000 clones, approximately 62% of them seen once. Specimen: naive CD4+ T cells from blood. This sequence was found in a young man with type 1 diabetes.

CDR3 amino acids: CASSFEDYGYTF. The CDR3 DNA is TGCGCCAGCAGCTTCGAGGACTATGGCTACACCTTC. The chain links TRBV5-1 to TRBJ1-2, with D uncertain. The CDR3 extends over 12 amino acids. The V end was cut by 2 bases, the J end by 3 bases, with 5 bases between. The V gene's germline CDR1 is SGHRS and CDR2 YFSETQ.